This TCR beta chain emerged from a study of blood T cell repertoires in COVID-19. Study details: Acute and convalescent COVID-19 specimens originated in the United States, Italy and Spain.

Those who participated ranged in age from roughly 18 to 90 years and resided in some 24 US areas. Participants reported their clinical history, and cohort assignment relied on those reports. V shed 2 bases and J shed 2 bases, with 10 bases lying between them. The CDR3 has 15 residues. Germline V gene sequence: CDR1 SGHNT, CDR2 YENEEA. As processed by the authors: Estimation of nucleated cell counts was performed using reference gene primer amplification. Clones were sequenced by immunoSEQ multiplex PCR, and TCRdb holds only the in-frame ones, with some missing. The DNA was the basis for D and trimming; V, J and clone size are from that table. Among 250,000 or so clones listed, approximately 89% were seen once.

The source of this sequence is a woman in her 40s with acute COVID-19. The chain couples TRBV11-3 to TRBJ1-3; D remains unclear. The sequencing input was PBMCs or T cells enriched from blood (not recorded which). As DNA, the CDR3 is TGTGCCAGCAGCTTATTGGCCAGAACTGGAAACACCATATATTTT. It is translated as CASSLLARTGNTIYF.